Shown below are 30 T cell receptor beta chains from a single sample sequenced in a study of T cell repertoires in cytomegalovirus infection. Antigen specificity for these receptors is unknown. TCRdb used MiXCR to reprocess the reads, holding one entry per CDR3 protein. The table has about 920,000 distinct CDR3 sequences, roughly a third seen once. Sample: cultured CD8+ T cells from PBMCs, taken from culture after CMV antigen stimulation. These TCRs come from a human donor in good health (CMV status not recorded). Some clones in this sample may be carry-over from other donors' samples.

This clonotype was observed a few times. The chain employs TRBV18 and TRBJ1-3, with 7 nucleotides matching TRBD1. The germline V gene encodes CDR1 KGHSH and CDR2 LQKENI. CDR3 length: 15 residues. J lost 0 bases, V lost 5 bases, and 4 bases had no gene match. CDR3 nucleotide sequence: TGTGCCAGCTCAATCGGACAGGTCTCTGGAAACACCATATATTTT. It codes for CASSIGQVSGNTIYF.

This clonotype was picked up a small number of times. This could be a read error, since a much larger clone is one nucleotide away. The CDR3: CASSDRNEQFF. The CDR3 region has the DNA TGTGCCAGCAGTGACCGCAATGAGCAGTTCTTC. The rearrangement links TRBV9 to TRBJ2-1; D call uncertain. V was clipped by 5 bases and J by 6 bases, with 6 bases between them. The germline CDR1 and CDR2 sequences are SGDLS and YYNGEE. The length of the CDR3 is 11 residues. Variable domain in full (rest from reference TRBV9 and TRBJ2-1): DSGVTQTPKHLITATGQRVTLRCSPRSGDLSVYWYQQSLDQGLQFLIQYYNGEERAKGNILERFSAQQFPDLHSELNLSSLELGDSALYFCASSDRNEQFFGPGTRLTVL.

The CDR3 protein is CASGSREMQPTYEQYF. DNA of the CDR3: TGTGCCAGCGGATCACGGGAGATGCAACCGACTTACGAGCAGTACTTC. The V gene is TRBV2, the J gene TRBJ2-7, with a weak D call TRBD2 (6 bases). V lost 8 bases and J 4 bases, leaving 24 bases between the germline ends. In germline, CDR1 is SNHLY, CDR2 FYNNEI. CDR3 length: 16 amino acids.

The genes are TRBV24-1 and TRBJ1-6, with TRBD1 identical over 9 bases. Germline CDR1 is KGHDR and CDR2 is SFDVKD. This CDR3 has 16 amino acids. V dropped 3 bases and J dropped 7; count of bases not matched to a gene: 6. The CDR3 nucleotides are TGTGCCACCAGTGATCAGACGGACAGGGGAAATTCACCCCTCCACTTT. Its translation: CATSDQTDRGNSPLHF.

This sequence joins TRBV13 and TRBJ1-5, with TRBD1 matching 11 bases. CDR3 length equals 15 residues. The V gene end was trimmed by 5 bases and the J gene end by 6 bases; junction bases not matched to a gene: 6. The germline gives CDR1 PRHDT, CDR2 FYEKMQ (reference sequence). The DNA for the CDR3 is TGTGCCAGCAGCGTTGGGACAGGGGGGGGTCAGCCCCAGCATTTT. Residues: CASSVGTGGGQPQHF.

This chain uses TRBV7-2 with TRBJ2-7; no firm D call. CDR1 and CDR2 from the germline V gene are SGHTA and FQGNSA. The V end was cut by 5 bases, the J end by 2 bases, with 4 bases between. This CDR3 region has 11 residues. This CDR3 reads CASSGTYEQYV. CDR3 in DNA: TGTGCCAGCAGCGGCACCTACGAGCAGTACGTC.

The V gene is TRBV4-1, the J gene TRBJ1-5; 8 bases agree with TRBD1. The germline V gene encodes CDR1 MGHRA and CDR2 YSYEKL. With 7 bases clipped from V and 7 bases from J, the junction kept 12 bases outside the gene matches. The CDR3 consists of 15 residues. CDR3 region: CASTPDRAPNQPQHF. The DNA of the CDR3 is TGCGCCAGCACCCCGGACAGGGCCCCCAACCAGCCCCAGCATTTT.

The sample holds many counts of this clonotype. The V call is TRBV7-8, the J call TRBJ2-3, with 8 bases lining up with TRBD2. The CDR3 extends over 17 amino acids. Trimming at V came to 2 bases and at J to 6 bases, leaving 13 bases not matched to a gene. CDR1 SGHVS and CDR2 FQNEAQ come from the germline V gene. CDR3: CASSLRGLAGTKDTQYF. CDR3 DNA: TGTGCCAGCAGCTTACGTGGACTAGCAGGGACCAAGGATACGCAGTATTTT.

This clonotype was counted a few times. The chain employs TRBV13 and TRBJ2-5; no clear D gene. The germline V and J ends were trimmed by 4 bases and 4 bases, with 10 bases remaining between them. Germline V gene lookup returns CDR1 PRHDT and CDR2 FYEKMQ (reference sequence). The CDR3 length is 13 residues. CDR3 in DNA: TGTGCCAGCAGCTCTACACAAGGAGAGACCCAGTACTTC. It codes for CASSSTQGETQYF. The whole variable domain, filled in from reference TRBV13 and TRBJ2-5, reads AAGVIQSPRHLIKEKRETATLKCYPIPRHDTVYWYQQGPGQDPQFLISFYEKMQSDKGSIPDRFSAQQFSDYHSELNMSSLELGDSALYFCASSSTQGETQYFGPGTRLLVL.

CDR3 sequence reads: CASSRVRNQPQHF. The CDR3 DNA follows: TGTGCCAGCAGTCGAGTTCGAAATCAGCCCCAGCATTTT. The chain recombines TRBV6-2 or TRBV6-3 with TRBJ1-5; D unclear. This CDR3 region has 13 residues. Trimming removed 5 bases from V and 4 bases from J, with 9 bases in between. Germline assignment: CDR1 MNHEY and CDR2 SVGEGT.

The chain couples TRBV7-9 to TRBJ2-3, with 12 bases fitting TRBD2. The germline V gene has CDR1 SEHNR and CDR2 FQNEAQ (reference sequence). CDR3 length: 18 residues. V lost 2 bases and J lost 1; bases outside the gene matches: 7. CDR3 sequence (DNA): TGTGCCAGCAGCTTATTGACTAGCGGGGGCCTTGGCACAGATACGCAGTATTTT. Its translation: CASSLLTSGGLGTDTQYF.

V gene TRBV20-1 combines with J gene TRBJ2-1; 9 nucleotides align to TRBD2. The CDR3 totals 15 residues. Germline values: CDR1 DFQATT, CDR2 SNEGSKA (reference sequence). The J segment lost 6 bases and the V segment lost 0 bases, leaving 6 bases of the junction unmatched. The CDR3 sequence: CSARDPAGGLNEQFF. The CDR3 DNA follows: TGCAGTGCTAGAGATCCTGCGGGGGGGCTCAATGAGCAGTTCTTC.

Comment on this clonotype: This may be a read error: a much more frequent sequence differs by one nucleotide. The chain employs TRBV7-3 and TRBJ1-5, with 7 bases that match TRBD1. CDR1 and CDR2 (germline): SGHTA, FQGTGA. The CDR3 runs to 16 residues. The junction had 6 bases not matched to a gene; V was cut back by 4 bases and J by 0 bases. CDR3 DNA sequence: TGTGCCAGCAGCTCCACAGGGGACAATAGCAATCAGCCCCAGCATTTT. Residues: CASSSTGDNSNQPQHF.

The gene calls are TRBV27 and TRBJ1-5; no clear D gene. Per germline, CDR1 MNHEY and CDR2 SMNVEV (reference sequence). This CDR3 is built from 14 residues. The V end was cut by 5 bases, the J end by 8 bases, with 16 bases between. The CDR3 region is CASSPGPGLEPQHF. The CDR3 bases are TGTGCCAGCAGTCCCGGCCCAGGCCTGGAGCCCCAGCATTTT.

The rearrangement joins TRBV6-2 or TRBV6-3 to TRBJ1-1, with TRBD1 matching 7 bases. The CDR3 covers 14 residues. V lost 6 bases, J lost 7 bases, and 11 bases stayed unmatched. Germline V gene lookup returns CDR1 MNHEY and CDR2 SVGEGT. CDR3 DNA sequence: TGTGCCAGCAGCCCCGGCCCGGGACAGTATGAAGCTTTCTTT. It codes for CASSPGPGQYEAFF.

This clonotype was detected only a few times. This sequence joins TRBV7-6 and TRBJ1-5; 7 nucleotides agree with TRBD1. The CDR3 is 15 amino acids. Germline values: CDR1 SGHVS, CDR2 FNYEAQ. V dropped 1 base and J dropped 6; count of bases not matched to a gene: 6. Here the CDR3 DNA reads TGTGCCAGCAGCTTAGGGGGAGGGGGCGGTCAGCCCCAGCATTTT. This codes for CASSLGGGGGQPQHF.

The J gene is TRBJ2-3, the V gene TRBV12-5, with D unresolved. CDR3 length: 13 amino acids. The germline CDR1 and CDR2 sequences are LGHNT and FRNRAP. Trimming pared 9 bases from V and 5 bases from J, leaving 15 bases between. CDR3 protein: CASSFALRDTQYF. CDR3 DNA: TGTGCTAGCTCCTTTGCGTTGAGAGATACGCAGTATTTT.

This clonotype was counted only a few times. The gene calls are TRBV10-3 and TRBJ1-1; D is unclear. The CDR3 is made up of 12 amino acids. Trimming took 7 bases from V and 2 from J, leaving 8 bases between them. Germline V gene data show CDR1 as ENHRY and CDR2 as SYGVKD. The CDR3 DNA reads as TGTGCCATCAACACCGCCAACACTGAAGCTTTCTTT. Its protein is CAINTANTEAFF.

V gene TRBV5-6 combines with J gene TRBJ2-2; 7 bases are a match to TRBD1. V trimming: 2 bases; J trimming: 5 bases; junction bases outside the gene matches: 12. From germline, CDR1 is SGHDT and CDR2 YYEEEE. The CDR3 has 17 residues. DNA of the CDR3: TGTGCCAGCAGCTTTAGGGGGCTGCCGCCGGAAACCGGGGAGCTGTTTTTT. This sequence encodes CASSFRGLPPETGELFF.

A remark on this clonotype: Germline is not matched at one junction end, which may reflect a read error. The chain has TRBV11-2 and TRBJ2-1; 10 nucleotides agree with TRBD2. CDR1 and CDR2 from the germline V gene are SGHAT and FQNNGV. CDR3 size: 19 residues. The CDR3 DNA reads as TGTGCCAGCAGCTTAGTTGAAGCTCCGGGACTAGCGATATACAATGGGCAGTTCTTC. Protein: CASSLVEAPGLAIYNGQFF.

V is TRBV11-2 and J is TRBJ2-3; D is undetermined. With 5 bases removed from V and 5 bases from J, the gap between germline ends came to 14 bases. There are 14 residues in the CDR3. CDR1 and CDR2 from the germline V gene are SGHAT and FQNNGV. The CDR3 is CASSPPSAQDTQYF. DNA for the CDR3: TGTGCCAGCAGCCCCCCCTCCGCACAAGATACGCAGTATTTT.

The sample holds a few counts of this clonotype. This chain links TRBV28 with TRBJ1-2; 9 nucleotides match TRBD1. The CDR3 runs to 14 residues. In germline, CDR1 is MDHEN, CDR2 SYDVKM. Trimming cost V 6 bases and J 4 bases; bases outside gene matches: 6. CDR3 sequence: CASRGTGNAYGYTF. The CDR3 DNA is TGTGCCAGCAGGGGGACAGGGAACGCCTATGGCTACACCTTC.

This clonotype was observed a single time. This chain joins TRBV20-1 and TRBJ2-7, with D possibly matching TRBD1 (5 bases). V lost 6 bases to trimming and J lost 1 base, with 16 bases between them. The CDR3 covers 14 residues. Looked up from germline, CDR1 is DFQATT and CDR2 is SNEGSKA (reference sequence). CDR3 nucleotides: TGCAGTGCGAGGACACTTAACGAGTCCTACGAGCAGTACGTC. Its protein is CSARTLNESYEQYV.

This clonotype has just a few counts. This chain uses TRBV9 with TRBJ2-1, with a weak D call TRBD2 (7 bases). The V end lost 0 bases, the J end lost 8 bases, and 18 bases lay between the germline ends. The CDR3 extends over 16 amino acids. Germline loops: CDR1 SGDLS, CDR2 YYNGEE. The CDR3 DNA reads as TGTGCCAGCAGCGTAGGGGGGGGAAGGGGGGCCGATGAGCAGTTCTTC. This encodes CASSVGGGRGADEQFF.

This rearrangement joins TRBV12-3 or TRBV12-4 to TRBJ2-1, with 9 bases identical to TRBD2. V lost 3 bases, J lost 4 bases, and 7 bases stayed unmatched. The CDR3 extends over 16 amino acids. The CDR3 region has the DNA TGTGCCAGCAGTTTGGGTAGCGGGGGTTTTTACAATGAGCAGTTCTTC. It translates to CASSLGSGGFYNEQFF.

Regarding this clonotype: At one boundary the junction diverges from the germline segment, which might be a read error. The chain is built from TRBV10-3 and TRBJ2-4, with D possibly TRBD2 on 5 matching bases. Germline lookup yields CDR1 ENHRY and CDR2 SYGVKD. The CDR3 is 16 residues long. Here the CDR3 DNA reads TGTGCCATCAGTCCCATCGAGGGTGTAGCCGAAAACATTCAGTACTTC. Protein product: CAISPIEGVAENIQYF.

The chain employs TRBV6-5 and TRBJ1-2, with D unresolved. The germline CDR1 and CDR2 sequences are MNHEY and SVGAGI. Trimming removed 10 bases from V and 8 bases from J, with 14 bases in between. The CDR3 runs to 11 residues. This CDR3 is CATFETAGYTF. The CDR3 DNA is TGTGCCACTTTTGAGACGGCGGGCTACACCTTC.

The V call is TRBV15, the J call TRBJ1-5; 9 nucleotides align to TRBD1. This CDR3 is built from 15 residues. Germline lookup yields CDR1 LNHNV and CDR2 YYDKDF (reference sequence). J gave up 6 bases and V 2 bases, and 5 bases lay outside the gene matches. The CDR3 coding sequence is TGTGCCACCAGCAGAACTACAGGGGGCGGTCAGCCCCAGCATTTT. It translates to CATSRTTGGGQPQHF.

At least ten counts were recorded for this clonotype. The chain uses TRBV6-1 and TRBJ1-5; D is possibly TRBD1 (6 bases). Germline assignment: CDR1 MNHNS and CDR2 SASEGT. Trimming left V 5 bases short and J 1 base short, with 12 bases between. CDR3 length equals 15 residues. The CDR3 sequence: CASSSPQGSNQPQHF. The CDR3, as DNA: TGTGCCAGCAGTAGCCCACAGGGAAGCAATCAGCCCCAGCATTTT.

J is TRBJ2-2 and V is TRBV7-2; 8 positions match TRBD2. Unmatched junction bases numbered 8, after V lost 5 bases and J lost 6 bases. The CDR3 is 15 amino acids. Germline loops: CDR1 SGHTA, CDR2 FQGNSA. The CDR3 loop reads CASSLSGLVSGELFF. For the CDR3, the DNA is TGTGCCAGCAGCCTGTCGGGACTAGTTTCCGGGGAGCTGTTTTTT.